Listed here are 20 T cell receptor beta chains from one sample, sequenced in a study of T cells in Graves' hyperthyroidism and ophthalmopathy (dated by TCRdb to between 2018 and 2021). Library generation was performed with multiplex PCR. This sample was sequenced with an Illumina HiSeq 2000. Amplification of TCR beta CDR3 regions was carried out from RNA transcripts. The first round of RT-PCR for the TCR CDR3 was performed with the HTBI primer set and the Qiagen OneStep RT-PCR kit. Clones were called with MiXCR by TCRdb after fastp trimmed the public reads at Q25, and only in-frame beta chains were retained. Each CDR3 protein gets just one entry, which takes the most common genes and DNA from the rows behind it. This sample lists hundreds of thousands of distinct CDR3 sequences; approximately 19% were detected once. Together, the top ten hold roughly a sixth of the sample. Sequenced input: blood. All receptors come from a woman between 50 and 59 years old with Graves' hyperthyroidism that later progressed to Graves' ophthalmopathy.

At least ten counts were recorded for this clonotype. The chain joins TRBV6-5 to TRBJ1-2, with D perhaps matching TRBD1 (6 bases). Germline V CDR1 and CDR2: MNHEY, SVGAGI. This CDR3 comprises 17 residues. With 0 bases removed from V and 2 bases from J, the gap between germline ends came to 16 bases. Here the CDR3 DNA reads TGTGCCAGCAGTTACTCGAACAGGGCCCCCTTAAACTATGGCTACACCTTC. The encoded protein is CASSYSNRAPLNYGYTF.

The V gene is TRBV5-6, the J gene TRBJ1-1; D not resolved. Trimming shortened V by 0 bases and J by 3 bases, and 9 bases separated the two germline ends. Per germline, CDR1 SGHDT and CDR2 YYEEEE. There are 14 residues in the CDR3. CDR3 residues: CASSLEPEYTEAFF. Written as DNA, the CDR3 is TGTGCCAGCAGCTTGGAACCCGAGTACACTGAAGCTTTCTTT. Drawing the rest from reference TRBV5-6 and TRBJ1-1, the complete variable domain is DAGVTQSPTHLIKTRGQQVTLRCSPKSGHDTVSWYQQALGQGPQFIFQYYEEEERQRGNFPDRFSGHQFPNYSSELNVNALLLGDSALYLCASSLEPEYTEAFFGQGTRLTVV.

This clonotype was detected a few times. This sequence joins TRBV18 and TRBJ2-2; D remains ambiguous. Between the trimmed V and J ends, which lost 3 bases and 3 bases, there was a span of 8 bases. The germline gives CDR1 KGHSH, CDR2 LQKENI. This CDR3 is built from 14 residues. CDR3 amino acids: CASSPRLDTGELFF. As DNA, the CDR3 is TGTGCCAGCTCACCCCGACTTGACACCGGGGAGCTGTTTTTT.

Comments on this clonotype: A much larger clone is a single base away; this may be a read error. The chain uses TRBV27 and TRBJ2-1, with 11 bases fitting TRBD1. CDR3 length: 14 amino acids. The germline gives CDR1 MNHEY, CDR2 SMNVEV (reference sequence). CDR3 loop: CASSLWTGGGEQLF. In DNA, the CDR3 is TGTGCCAGCAGTCTATGGACAGGGGGCGGTGAGCAGCTCTTC.

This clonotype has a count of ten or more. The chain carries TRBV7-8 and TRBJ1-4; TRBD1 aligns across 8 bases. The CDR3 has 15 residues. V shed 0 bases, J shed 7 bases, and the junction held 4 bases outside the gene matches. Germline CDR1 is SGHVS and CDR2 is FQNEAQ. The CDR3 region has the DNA TGTGCCAGCAGCTTAGCTCAGGGGGCGTTTGAAAAACTGTTTTTT. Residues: CASSLAQGAFEKLFF. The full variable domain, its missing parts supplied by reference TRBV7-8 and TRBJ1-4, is GAGVSQSPRYKVAKRGQDVALRCDPISGHVSLFWYQQALGQGPEFLTYFQNEAQLDKSGLPSDRFFAERPEGSVSTLKIQRTQQEDSAVYLCASSLAQGAFEKLFFGSGTQLSVL.

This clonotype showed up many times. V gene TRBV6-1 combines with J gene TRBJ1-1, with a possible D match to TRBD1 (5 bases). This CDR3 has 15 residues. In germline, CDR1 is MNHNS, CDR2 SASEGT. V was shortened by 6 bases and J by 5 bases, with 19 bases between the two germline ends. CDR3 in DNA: TGTGCCAGCAGGGAACCGGGACGAACTTGGACTGAAGCTTTCTTT. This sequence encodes CASREPGRTWTEAFF.

In nucleotides, the CDR3 is TGTGCCAGCAGTTCCCGGGACAGCAAACGGCCCCAGCATTTT. Its translation: CASSSRDSKRPQHF. J is TRBJ1-5 and V is TRBV27, with 7 bases fitting TRBD1. The CDR3 consists of 14 residues. V shed 4 bases, J shed 9 bases, and the junction held 9 bases outside the gene matches. Germline CDR1 is MNHEY and CDR2 is SMNVEV (reference sequence).

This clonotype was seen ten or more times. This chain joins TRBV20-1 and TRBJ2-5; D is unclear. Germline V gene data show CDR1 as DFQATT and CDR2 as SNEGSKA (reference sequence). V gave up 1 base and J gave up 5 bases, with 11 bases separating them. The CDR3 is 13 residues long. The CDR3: CSARGPHGETQYF. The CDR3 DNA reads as TGCAGTGCTAGAGGCCCCCATGGGGAGACCCAGTACTTC.

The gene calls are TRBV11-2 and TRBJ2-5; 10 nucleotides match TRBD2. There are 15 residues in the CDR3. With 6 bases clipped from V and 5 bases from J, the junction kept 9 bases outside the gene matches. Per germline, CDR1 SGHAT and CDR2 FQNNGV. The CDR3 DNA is TGTGCCAGCAGAGCACTAGCGGGGACGGGGGAGACCCAGTACTTC. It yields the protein CASRALAGTGETQYF.

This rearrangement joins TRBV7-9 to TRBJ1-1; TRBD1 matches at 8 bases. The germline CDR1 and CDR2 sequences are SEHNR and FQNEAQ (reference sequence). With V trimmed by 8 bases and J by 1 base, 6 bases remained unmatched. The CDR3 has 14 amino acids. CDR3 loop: CASLHGTGNTEAFF. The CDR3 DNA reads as TGTGCCAGCCTTCACGGGACAGGGAACACTGAAGCTTTCTTT. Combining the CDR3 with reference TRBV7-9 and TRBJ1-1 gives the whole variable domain DTGVSQNPRHKITKRGQNVTFRCDPISEHNRLYWYRQTLGQGPEFLTYFQNEAQLEKSRLLSDRFSAERPKGSFSTLEIQRTEQGDSAMYLCASLHGTGNTEAFFGQGTRLTVV.

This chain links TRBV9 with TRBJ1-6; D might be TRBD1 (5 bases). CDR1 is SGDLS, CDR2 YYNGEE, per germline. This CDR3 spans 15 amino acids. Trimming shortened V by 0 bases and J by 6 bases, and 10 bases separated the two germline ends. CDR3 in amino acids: CASSVAGLSNSPLHF. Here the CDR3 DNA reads TGTGCCAGCAGCGTAGCGGGACTGAGTAATTCACCCCTCCACTTT.

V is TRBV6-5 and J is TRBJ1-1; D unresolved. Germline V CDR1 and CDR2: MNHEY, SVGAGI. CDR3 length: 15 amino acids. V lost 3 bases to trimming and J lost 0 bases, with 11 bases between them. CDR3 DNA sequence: TGTGCCAGCAGTTATCAGAGGACCTTGAACACTGAAGCTTTCTTT. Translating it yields CASSYQRTLNTEAFF.

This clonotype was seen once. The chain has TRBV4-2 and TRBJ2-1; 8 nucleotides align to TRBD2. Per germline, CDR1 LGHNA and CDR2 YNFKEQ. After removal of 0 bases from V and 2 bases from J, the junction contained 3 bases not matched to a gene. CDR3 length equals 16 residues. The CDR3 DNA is TGTGCCAGCAGCCAAGACCGGGGGGGCCCCTACAATGAGCAGTTCTTC. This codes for CASSQDRGGPYNEQFF.

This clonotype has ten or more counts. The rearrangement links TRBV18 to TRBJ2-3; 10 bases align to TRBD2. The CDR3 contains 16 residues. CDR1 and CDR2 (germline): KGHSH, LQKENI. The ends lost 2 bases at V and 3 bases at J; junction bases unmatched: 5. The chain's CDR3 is CASSPLPSGGTDTQYF. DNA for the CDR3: TGTGCCAGCTCACCATTACCTAGCGGGGGAACAGATACGCAGTATTTT.

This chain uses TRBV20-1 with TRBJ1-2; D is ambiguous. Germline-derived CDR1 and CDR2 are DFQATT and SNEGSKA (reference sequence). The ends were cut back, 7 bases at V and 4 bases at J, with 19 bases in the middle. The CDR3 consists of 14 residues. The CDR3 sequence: CSVLVREKGYGYTF. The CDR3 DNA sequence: TGCAGTGTTCTAGTACGGGAGAAGGGCTATGGCTACACCTTC.

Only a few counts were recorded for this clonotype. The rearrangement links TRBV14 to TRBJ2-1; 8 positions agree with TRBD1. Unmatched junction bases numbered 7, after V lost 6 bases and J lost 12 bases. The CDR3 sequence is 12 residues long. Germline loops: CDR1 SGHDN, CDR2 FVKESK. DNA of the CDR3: TGTGCCAGCAGTTCTATTGGGACAGGGCAGTTCTTC. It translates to CASSSIGTGQFF. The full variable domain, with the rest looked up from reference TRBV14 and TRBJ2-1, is EAGVTQFPSHSVIEKGQTVTLRCDPISGHDNLYWYRRVMGKEIKFLLHFVKESKQDESGMPNNRFLAERTGGTYSTLKVQPAELEDSGVYFCASSSIGTGQFFGPGTRLTVL.

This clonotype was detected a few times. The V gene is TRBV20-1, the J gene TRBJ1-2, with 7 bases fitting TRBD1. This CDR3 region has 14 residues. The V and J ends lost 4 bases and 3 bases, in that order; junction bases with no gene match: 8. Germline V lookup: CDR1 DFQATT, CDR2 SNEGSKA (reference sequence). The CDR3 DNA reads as TGCAGTGCTACGGGGGACAGCATGCACTATGGCTACACCTTC. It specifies CSATGDSMHYGYTF.

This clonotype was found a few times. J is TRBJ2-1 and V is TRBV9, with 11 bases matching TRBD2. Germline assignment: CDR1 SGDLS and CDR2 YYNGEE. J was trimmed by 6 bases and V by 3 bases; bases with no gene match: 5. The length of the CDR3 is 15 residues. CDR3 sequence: CASSAFSGGANEQFF. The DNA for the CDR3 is TGTGCCAGCAGCGCTTTTAGCGGGGGGGCCAATGAGCAGTTCTTC.

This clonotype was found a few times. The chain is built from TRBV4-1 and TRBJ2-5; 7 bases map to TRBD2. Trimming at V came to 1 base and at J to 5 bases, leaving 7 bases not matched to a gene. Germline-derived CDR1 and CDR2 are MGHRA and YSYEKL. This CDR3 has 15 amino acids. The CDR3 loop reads CASSQGPTSWETQYF. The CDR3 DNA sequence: TGCGCCAGCAGCCAAGGACCGACTAGCTGGGAGACCCAGTACTTC.

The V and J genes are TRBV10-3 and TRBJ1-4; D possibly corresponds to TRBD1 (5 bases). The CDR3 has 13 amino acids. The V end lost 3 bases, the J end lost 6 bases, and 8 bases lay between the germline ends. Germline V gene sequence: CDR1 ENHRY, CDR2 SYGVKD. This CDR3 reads CAISEQQDEKLFF. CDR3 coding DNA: TGTGCCATCAGTGAACAACAGGATGAAAAACTGTTTTTT.